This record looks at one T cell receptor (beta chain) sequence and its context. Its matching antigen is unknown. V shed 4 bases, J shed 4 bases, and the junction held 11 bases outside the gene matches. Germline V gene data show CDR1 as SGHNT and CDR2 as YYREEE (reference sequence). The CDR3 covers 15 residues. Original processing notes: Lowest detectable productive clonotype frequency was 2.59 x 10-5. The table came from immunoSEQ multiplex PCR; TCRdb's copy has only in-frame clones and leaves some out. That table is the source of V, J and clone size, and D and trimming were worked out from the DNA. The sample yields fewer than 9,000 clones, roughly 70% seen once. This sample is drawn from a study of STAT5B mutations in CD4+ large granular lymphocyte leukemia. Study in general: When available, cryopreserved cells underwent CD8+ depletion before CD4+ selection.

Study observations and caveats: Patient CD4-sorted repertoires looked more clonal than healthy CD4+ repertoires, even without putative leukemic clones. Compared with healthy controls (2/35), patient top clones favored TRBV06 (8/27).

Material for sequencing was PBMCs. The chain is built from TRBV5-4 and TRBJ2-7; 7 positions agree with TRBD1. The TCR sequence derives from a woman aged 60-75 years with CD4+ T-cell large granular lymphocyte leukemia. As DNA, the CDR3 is TGTGCCAGCAGCCCGACGTCCGGGACAGCTTACGAGCAGTACTTC. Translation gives CASSPTSGTAYEQYF.